These 12 T cell receptor beta chains came from one sample sequenced in a study of blood T cell repertoires in COVID-19. Only in-frame clones appear in the TCRdb table, and some are missing; sequencing was by immunoSEQ multiplex PCR. Of a few hundred thousand clones listed, 65% to 85% are singletons. Sequencing was performed on peripheral blood. All receptors derive from a woman between 45 and 60 years old with acute or convalescent COVID-19.

The chain combines TRBV3-1 (or the pseudogene TRBV3-2) with TRBJ2-1, with 16 bases that match TRBD2. CDR1 LGHDT and CDR2 YNNKEL come from the germline V gene (reference sequence). With 4 bases clipped from V and 13 bases from J, the junction kept 4 bases outside the gene matches. The CDR3 spans 14 residues. DNA for the CDR3: TGTGCCAGCAGCCCTGGGACTAGCGGGAGGGCCCAGTTCTTC. This sequence encodes CASSPGTSGRAQFF.

The chain employs TRBV4-2 and TRBJ2-2; 11 nucleotides line up with TRBD2. This CDR3 contains 16 residues. V gave up 3 bases and J gave up 5 bases; unmatched junction bases: 5. CDR1 LGHNA and CDR2 YNFKEQ come from the germline V gene. CDR3 nucleotides: TGTGCCAGCAGCCAGATTAGCGGGAGGGTTACCGGGGAGCTGTTTTTT. It is translated as CASSQISGRVTGELFF.

This chain uses TRBV6-5 with TRBJ2-3, with D possibly TRBD1 on 6 matching bases. The CDR3 has 15 amino acids. Germline CDR1 MNHEY, CDR2 SVGAGI. V dropped 5 bases and J dropped 7 bases, with 19 bases sitting between them. The CDR3 loop reads CASSTPRGSMYTQYF. The DNA for the CDR3 is TGTGCCAGCAGTACTCCCAGGGGCTCCATGTATACGCAGTATTTT.

The chain has TRBV2 and TRBJ2-5; 11 bases line up with TRBD1. V gave up 6 bases and J gave up 7 bases; unmatched junction bases: 4. Per germline, CDR1 SNHLY and CDR2 FYNNEI. The CDR3 has 13 residues. The CDR3 DNA reads as TGTGCCAGCAGGGACAGGGGGCTCGGGACCCAGTACTTC. This gives the protein CASRDRGLGTQYF.

The gene calls are TRBV12-5 and TRBJ1-4; TRBD1 aligns across 7 bases. The trim removed 7 bases at V and 0 bases at J, leaving 5 bases unmatched. This CDR3 has 15 amino acids. Germline V gene data show CDR1 as LGHNT and CDR2 as FRNRAP. CDR3 nucleotide sequence: TGTGCTAGTGCCTCGGGGACAGCAACTAATGAAAAACTGTTTTTT. This gives the protein CASASGTATNEKLFF.

The chain employs TRBV11-3 and TRBJ2-1, with D unresolved. The CDR3 contains 13 residues. The germline V gene has CDR1 SGHNT and CDR2 YENEEA. The V gene lost 4 bases and the J gene lost 6 bases, with 10 bases spanning the gap. In DNA form, the CDR3 reads TGTGCCAGCAGCTCCCGCAGCGCCAATGAGCAGTTCTTC. It encodes CASSSRSANEQFF. Using reference TRBV11-3 and TRBJ2-1 for the parts outside the CDR3, the full variable domain is EAGVVQSPRYKIIEKKQPVAFWCNPISGHNTLYWYLQNLGQGPELLIRYENEEAVDDSQLPKDRFSAERLKGVDSTLKIQPAELGDSAVYLCASSSRSANEQFFGPGTRLTVL.

The chain joins TRBV28 to TRBJ2-3; 11 nucleotides align to TRBD2. The germline CDR1 and CDR2 sequences are MDHEN and SYDVKM. CDR3 size: 17 residues. The V and J ends lost 5 bases and 0 bases, in that order; junction bases with no gene match: 7. Written as DNA, the CDR3 is TGTGCCAGCAGTGCTAGCGGGGGGCCGACTAGCACAGATACGCAGTATTTT. Its translation is CASSASGGPTSTDTQYF.

This clone has more than one count but fewer than ten. The rearrangement uses TRBV14 and TRBJ1-2; unclear D gene. The germline V gene has CDR1 SGHDN and CDR2 FVKESK. There are 14 residues in the CDR3. Trimming shortened V by 1 base and J by 7 bases, and 13 bases separated the two germline ends. For the CDR3, the DNA is TGTGCCAGCAGCCAAGCCGAGGCAGCTAGTGGCTACACCTTC. The encoded protein is CASSQAEAASGYTF. The full variable domain, in which reference TRBV14 and TRBJ1-2 provide the parts outside the CDR3, is EAGVTQFPSHSVIEKGQTVTLRCDPISGHDNLYWYRRVMGKEIKFLLHFVKESKQDESGMPNNRFLAERTGGTYSTLKVQPAELEDSGVYFCASSQAEAASGYTFGSGTRLTVV.

The rearrangement uses TRBV5-1 and TRBJ1-4, with a tentative D call TRBD1 (6 bases). CDR1 SGHRS and CDR2 YFSETQ come from the germline V gene. Trimming shortened V by 0 bases and J by 2 bases, and 8 bases separated the two germline ends. This CDR3 comprises 15 residues. The CDR3 DNA follows: TGCGCCAGCAGCTTGGGGACAGACACTAATGAAAAACTGTTTTTT. This encodes CASSLGTDTNEKLFF.

The table lists this clone with a few counts. The CDR3 nucleotides read TGCGCCAGCAGCTTGGGACAGGGCCCCTACGAGCAGTACGTC. Translation: CASSLGQGPYEQYV. V gene TRBV5-1 combines with J gene TRBJ2-7; TRBD1 aligns across 7 bases. Unmatched junction bases numbered 2, after V lost 0 bases and J lost 2 bases. The CDR3 loop spans 14 amino acids. Germline V gives CDR1 SGHRS, CDR2 YFSETQ.

The chain has TRBV7-2 and TRBJ1-4; no reliable D call. In germline, CDR1 is SGHTA, CDR2 FQGNSA. The CDR3 has 13 amino acids. Trimming pared 4 bases from V and 8 bases from J, leaving 11 bases between. This chain's CDR3 is CASSSEGGEKLFF. CDR3 nucleotides: TGTGCCAGCAGCTCGGAGGGTGGAGAAAAACTGTTTTTT.

This clone has just a few counts. The chain couples TRBV4-2 to TRBJ2-1; 8 bases fit TRBD2. Germline V gene data show CDR1 as LGHNA and CDR2 as YNFKEQ. CDR3 length: 14 amino acids. Trimming removed 4 bases from V and 5 bases from J; junction bases left unmatched: 4. Here the CDR3 DNA reads TGTGCCAGCAGCCCGGCGGGACTAGACAATGAGCAGTTCTTC. This codes for CASSPAGLDNEQFF.